Below, 17 T cell receptor beta chains from the same sample are listed, as sequenced in a study of control samples from healthy donors and cancer patients. Produced via immunoSEQ multiplex PCR; TCRdb's table is partial and in-frame only. The repertoire holds around 230,000 clones, with around 94% as singletons. Material for sequencing was blood. The receptors were gathered from a man over 45 in good health.

The V call is TRBV6-1, the J call TRBJ1-5, with a weak D call TRBD1 (5 bases). With 2 bases removed from V and 0 bases from J, the gap between germline ends came to 20 bases. The CDR3 is 19 amino acids. Germline assignment: CDR1 MNHNS and CDR2 SASEGT. The CDR3: CASSERGGKAGYSNQPQHF. The CDR3 DNA reads TGTGCCAGCAGTGAACGTGGGGGGAAGGCAGGCTATAGCAATCAGCCCCAGCATTTT.

The V call is TRBV27, the J call TRBJ1-1; D is ambiguous. This CDR3 contains 14 residues. Germline V gene lookup returns CDR1 MNHEY and CDR2 SMNVEV (reference sequence). V was clipped by 2 bases and J by 7 bases, with 14 bases between them. DNA of the CDR3: TGTGCCAGCAGTTTAGGACGGGTACAAAGTGAAGCTTTCTTT. Translating it yields CASSLGRVQSEAFF.

The V gene is TRBV12-3 or TRBV12-4, the J gene TRBJ1-1; D is uncertain. V was trimmed by 3 bases and J by 0 bases, leaving 5 bases between them. The CDR3 has 13 amino acids. CDR3 residues: CASSLAVNTEAFF. The CDR3 bases are TGTGCCAGCAGTTTGGCAGTGAACACTGAAGCTTTCTTT.

This sequence joins TRBV18 and TRBJ1-5, with D unclear. V lost 4 bases and J lost 5, with 9 bases in between. The CDR3 extends over 13 amino acids. Per the germline V gene, CDR1 is KGHSH and CDR2 is LQKENI. Here the CDR3 reads CASSQGVDQPQHF. CDR3 in DNA: TGTGCCAGCTCACAGGGCGTCGATCAGCCCCAGCATTTT.

The V call is TRBV10-3, the J call TRBJ2-3; maybe TRBD1 (5 bases). Germline assignment: CDR1 ENHRY and CDR2 SYGVKD. The CDR3 has 15 amino acids. V lost 7 bases and J 2 bases, leaving 16 bases between the germline ends. The CDR3 reads CAIKLGREDTDTQYF. For the CDR3, the DNA is TGTGCCATCAAGCTGGGCAGGGAAGACACAGATACGCAGTATTTT.

The chain has TRBV28 and TRBJ2-3; TRBD2 matches at 11 bases. V lost 8 bases and J lost 5; bases outside the gene matches: 6. CDR3 length: 14 residues. The germline V gene has CDR1 MDHEN and CDR2 SYDVKM. The CDR3 DNA reads as TGTGCCAGCTATCTAGCGGGGGGCCGAGATACGCAGTATTTT. This encodes CASYLAGGRDTQYF.

This rearrangement joins TRBV5-4 to TRBJ1-1, with TRBD1 identical over 9 bases. Germline trimming cut 2 bases from V and 5 bases from J; bases unmatched to any gene: 7. CDR1 is SGHNT, CDR2 YYREEE, per germline (reference sequence). The CDR3 runs 15 residues. The CDR3 reads CASSLPTGGRTEAFF. The CDR3 nucleotides read TGTGCCAGCAGCTTACCGACAGGGGGTCGGACTGAAGCTTTCTTT. The whole variable domain, remainder taken from reference TRBV5-4 and TRBJ1-1, is ETGVTQSPTHLIKTRGQQVTLRCSSQSGHNTVSWYQQALGQGPQFIFQYYREEENGRGNFPPRFSGLQFPNYSSELNVNALELDDSALYLCASSLPTGGRTEAFFGQGTRLTVV.

This chain links TRBV6-4 with TRBJ1-1; D call uncertain. Trimming pared 5 bases from V and 4 bases from J, leaving 11 bases between. CDR3 size: 13 residues. Looked up from germline, CDR1 is MRHNA and CDR2 is SNTAGT. The CDR3 region has the DNA TGTGCCAGCAGTCTAATTCTGGGCACTGAAGCTTTCTTT. Its translation: CASSLILGTEAFF.

This chain joins TRBV11-2 and TRBJ2-1; D possibly corresponds to TRBD2 (6 bases). Germline CDR1 and CDR2: SGHAT and FQNNGV. Trimming left V 5 bases short and J 0 bases short, with 11 bases between. This CDR3 has 15 amino acids. CDR3 sequence: CASSRGLSSYNEQFF. Written as DNA, the CDR3 is TGTGCCAGCAGCCGGGGACTGAGCTCCTACAATGAGCAGTTCTTC. The full variable domain, in which reference TRBV11-2 and TRBJ2-1 provide the parts outside the CDR3, is EAGVAQSPRYKIIEKRQSVAFWCNPISGHATLYWYQQILGQGPKLLIQFQNNGVVDDSQLPKDRFSAERLKGVDSTLKIQPAKLEDSAVYLCASSRGLSSYNEQFFGPGTRLTVL.

The rearrangement links TRBV11-2 to TRBJ2-1; D possibly uses TRBD1 or TRBD2 (5 bases each). The CDR3 has 11 residues. Germline CDR1 and CDR2: SGHAT and FQNNGV. V was cut by 5 bases and J by 15 bases, with 14 bases left in between. The CDR3 bases are TGTGCCAGCAGCCCGGGACGGGGCCCGTTCTTC. Its protein product is CASSPGRGPFF. The full variable domain, its missing parts supplied by reference TRBV11-2 and TRBJ2-1, is EAGVAQSPRYKIIEKRQSVAFWCNPISGHATLYWYQQILGQGPKLLIQFQNNGVVDDSQLPKDRFSAERLKGVDSTLKIQPAKLEDSAVYLCASSPGRGPFFGPGTRLTVL.

The chain employs TRBV5-3 and TRBJ2-7; no definite D call. Being an ORF, TRBV5-3 has a function that is uncertain. The V gene lost 8 bases and the J gene lost 2 bases, with 11 bases spanning the gap. This CDR3 contains 12 residues. The CDR3 here is CASKLEAYEQYF. As DNA, the CDR3 is TGTGCCAGCAAGCTTGAAGCCTACGAGCAGTACTTC.

The chain is built from TRBV5-1 and TRBJ2-2; 7 positions match TRBD1. The junction had 6 bases not matched to a gene; V was cut back by 4 bases and J by 3 bases. Germline values: CDR1 SGHRS, CDR2 YFSETQ. The CDR3 loop spans 15 amino acids. The CDR3 region is CASSPGTVYTGELFF. The CDR3 DNA is TGCGCCAGCAGCCCGGGGACAGTGTACACCGGGGAGCTGTTTTTT.

The CDR3 region has the DNA TGTGCCACCAGCCACTGGCGGGGGAATATCGCGAACACCGGGGAGCTGTTTTTT. The encoded protein is CATSHWRGNIANTGELFF. The chain employs TRBV24-1 and TRBJ2-2, with 7 bases aligning to TRBD2. From germline, CDR1 is KGHDR and CDR2 SFDVKD. This CDR3 has 18 residues. With V trimmed by 7 bases and J by 0 bases, 13 bases remained unmatched.

The chain carries TRBV27 and TRBJ1-2, with D maybe TRBD1 (5 bases). CDR1 MNHEY and CDR2 SMNVEV come from the germline V gene (reference sequence). The germline V and J ends were trimmed by 4 bases and 8 bases, with 14 bases remaining between them. The CDR3 extends over 13 amino acids. The CDR3 region is CASSWVGAGGYTF. CDR3 sequence (DNA): TGTGCCAGCAGTTGGGTAGGGGCGGGAGGCTACACCTTC.

J is TRBJ1-6 and V is TRBV10-1, with D perhaps TRBD1 (5 bases). The CDR3 is made up of 13 amino acids. Germline assignment: CDR1 WNHNN and CDR2 SYGVQD (reference sequence). V lost 9 bases to trimming and J lost 6 bases, with 12 bases between them. The CDR3 DNA sequence: TGCGCCAGGCTGACAGAGCCTAATTCACCCCTCCACTTT. Residues: CARLTEPNSPLHF.

V and J are TRBV10-3 and TRBJ2-3; 10 positions agree with TRBD2. Germline-derived CDR1 and CDR2 are ENHRY and SYGVKD. The CDR3 has 15 amino acids. The ends lost 10 bases at V and 4 bases at J; junction bases unmatched: 11. Here the CDR3 DNA reads TGTGCCACTCGCCCAGCGGGGGGGCCGGCAGATACGCAGTATTTT. It yields the protein CATRPAGGPADTQYF.

For the CDR3, the DNA is TGTGCCAGCAGTTCTCCGGGGCGATTTGAACGGCATGGCTACACCTTC. This encodes CASSSPGRFERHGYTF. This chain uses TRBV28 with TRBJ1-2; tentatively, D is TRBD1 (5 bases). V lost 4 bases to trimming and J lost 6 bases, with 21 bases between them. Germline V gene lookup returns CDR1 MDHEN and CDR2 SYDVKM. This CDR3 has 16 amino acids.